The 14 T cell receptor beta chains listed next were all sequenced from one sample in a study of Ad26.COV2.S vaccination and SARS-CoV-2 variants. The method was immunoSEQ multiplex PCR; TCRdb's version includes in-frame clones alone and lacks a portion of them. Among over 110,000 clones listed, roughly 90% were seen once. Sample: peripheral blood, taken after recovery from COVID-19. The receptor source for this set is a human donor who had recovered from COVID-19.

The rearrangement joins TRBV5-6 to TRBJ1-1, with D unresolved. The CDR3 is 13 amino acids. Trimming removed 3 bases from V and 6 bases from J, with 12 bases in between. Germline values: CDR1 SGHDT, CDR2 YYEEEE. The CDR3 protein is CASSSQAGAEAFF. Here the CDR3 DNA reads TGTGCCAGCAGCTCCCAAGCTGGAGCTGAAGCTTTCTTT.

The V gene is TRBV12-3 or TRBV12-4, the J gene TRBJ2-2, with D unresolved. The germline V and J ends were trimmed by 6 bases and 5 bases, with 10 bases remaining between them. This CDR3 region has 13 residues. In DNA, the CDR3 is TGTGCCAGCAGGGGTGTCTGGACCGGGGAGCTGTTTTTT. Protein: CASRGVWTGELFF.

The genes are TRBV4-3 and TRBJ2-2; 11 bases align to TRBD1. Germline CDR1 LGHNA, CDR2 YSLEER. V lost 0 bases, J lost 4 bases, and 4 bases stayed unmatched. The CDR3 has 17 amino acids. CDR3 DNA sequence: TGCGCCAGCAGCCAAGACGGACAGGGGGCGCCCACCGGGGAGCTGTTTTTT. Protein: CASSQDGQGAPTGELFF.

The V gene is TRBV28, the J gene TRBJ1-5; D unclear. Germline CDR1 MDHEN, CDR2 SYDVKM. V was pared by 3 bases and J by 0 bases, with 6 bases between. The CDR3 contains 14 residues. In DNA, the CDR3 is TGTGCCAGCAGTTTGGCGGGTAGCAATCAGCCCCAGCATTTT. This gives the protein CASSLAGSNQPQHF.

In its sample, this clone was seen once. The CDR3 reads CAWSVADVRYGYTF. The CDR3 DNA sequence: TGTGCCTGGAGTGTCGCGGACGTCCGCTATGGCTACACCTTC. The chain uses TRBV30 and TRBJ1-2; D gene uncertain. This CDR3 is 14 amino acids long. Between the trimmed V and J ends, which lost 0 bases and 4 bases, there was a span of 12 bases. CDR1 is GTSNPN and CDR2 is SVGIG in the germline V gene (reference sequence). The full variable domain, in which reference TRBV30 and TRBJ1-2 provide the parts outside the CDR3, is SQTIHQWPATLVQPVGSPLSLECTVEGTSNPNLYWYRQAAGRGLQLLFYSVGIGQISSEVPQNLSASRPQDRQFILSSKKLLLSDSGFYLCAWSVADVRYGYTFGSGTRLTVV.

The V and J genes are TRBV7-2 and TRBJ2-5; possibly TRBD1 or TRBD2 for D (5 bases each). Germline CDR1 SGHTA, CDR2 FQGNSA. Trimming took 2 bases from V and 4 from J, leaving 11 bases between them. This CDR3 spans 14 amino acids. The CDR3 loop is CASSLFGTRETQYF. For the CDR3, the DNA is TGTGCCAGCAGCTTATTTGGGACGAGAGAGACCCAGTACTTC.

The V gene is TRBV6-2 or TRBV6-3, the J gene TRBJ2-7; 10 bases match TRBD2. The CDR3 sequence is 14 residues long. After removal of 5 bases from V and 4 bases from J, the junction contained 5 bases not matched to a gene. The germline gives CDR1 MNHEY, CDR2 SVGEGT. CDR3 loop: CASSPTSGVYEQYF. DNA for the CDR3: TGTGCCAGCAGTCCAACTAGCGGGGTTTACGAGCAGTACTTC.

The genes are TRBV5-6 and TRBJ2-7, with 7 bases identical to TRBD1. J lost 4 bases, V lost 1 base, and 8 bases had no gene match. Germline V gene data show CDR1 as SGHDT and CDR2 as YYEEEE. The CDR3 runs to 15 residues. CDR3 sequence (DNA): TGTGCCAGCAGCTTGCGACAGACAGGGAGATACGAGCAGTACTTC. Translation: CASSLRQTGRYEQYF.

The DNA of the CDR3 is TGTGCCAGCAGCCAAGAGGGGGCGGCTGGAAACACCATATATTTT. Translation gives CASSQEGAAGNTIYF. The V gene is TRBV3-1 (or the pseudogene TRBV3-2), the J gene TRBJ1-3; D perhaps matches TRBD1 (6 bases). The CDR3 covers 15 residues. Germline lookup yields CDR1 LGHDT and CDR2 YNNKEL (reference sequence). V lost 0 bases and J lost 2, with 8 bases in between.

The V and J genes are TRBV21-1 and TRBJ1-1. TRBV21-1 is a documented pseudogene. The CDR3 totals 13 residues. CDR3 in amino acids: CASSILRSTEAFF. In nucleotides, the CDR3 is TGTGCCAGCAGCATACTAAGGAGCACTGAAGCTTTCTTT.

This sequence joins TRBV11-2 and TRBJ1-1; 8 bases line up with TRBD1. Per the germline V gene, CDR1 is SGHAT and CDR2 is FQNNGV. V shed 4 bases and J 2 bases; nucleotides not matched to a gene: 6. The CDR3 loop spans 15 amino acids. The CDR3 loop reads CASSYSGTGNTEAFF. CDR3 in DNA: TGTGCCAGCAGCTACTCCGGGACAGGTAACACTGAAGCTTTCTTT.

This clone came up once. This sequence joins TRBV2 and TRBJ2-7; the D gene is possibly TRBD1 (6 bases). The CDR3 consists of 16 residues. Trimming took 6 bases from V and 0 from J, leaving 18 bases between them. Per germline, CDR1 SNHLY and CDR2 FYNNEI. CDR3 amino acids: CASRGVTGIISYEQYF. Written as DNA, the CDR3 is TGTGCCAGCAGAGGCGTGACAGGAATTATCTCCTACGAGCAGTACTTC.

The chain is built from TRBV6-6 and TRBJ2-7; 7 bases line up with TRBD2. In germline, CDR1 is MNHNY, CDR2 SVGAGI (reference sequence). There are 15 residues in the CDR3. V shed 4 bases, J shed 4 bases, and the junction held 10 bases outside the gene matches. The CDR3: CASSFPGTIAYEQYF. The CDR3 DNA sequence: TGTGCCAGCAGTTTTCCCGGGACTATTGCTTACGAGCAGTACTTC.

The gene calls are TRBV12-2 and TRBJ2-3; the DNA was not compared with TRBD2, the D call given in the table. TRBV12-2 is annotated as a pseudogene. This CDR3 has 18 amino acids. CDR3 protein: CASRLVKIARARTDTQYF. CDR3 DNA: TGTGCAAGTCGCTTAGTTAAGATAGCGCGGGCTAGGACAGATACGCAGTATTTT.